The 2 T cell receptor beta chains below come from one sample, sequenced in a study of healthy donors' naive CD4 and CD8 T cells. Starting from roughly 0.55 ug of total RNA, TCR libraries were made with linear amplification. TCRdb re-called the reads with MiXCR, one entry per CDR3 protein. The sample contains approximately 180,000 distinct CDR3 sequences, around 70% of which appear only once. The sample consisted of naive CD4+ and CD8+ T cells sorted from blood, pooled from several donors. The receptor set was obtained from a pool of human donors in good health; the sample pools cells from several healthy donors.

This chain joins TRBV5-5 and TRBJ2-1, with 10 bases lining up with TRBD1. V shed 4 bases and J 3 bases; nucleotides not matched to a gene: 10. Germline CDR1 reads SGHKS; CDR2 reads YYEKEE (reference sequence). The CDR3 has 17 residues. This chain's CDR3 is CASSGGPGQGFYNEQFF. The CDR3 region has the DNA TGTGCCAGCAGCGGCGGACCGGGACAGGGGTTCTACAATGAGCAGTTCTTC.

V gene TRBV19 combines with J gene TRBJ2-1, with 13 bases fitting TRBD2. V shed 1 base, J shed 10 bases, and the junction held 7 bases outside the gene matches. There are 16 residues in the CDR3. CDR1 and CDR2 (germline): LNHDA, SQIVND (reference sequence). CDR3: CASSIATSGGATEQFF. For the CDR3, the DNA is TGTGCCAGTAGTATAGCAACTAGCGGGGGGGCAACGGAGCAGTTCTTC.